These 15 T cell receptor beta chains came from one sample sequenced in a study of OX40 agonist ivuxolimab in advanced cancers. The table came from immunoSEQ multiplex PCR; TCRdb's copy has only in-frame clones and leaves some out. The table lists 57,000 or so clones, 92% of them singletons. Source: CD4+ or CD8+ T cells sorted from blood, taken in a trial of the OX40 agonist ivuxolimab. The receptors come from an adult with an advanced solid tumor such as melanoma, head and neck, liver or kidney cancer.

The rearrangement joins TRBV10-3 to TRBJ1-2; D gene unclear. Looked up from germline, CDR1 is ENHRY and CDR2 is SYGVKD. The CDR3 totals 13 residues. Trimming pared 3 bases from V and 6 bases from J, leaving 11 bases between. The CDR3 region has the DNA TGTGCCATCAGTGAAAGCGTGGGGAATGGCTACACCTTC. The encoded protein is CAISESVGNGYTF.

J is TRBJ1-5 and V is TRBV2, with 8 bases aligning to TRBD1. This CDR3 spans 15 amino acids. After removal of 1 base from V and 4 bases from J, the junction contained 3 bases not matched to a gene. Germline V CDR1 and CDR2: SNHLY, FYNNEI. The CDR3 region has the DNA TGTGCCAGCAGTGAAGTGCGGACAGGGAATCAGCCCCAGCATTTT. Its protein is CASSEVRTGNQPQHF.

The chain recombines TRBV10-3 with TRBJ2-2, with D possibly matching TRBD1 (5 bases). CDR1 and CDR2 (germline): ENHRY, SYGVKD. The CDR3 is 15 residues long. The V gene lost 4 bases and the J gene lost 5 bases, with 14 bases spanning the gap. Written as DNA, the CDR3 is TGTGCCATCAGTGGGGGCCAGGGCCGAACCGGGGAGCTGTTTTTT. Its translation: CAISGGQGRTGELFF.

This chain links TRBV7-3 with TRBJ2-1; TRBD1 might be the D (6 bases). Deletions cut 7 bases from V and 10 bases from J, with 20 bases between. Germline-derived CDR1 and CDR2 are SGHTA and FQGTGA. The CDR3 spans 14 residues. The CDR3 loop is CASNDEGVSGEQFF. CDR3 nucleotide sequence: TGTGCCAGCAACGACGAGGGGGTCTCGGGCGAGCAGTTCTTC.

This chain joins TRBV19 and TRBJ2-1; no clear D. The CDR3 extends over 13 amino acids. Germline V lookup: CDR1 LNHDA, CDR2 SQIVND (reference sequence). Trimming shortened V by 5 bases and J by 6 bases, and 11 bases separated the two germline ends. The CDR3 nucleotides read TGTGCCAGTAGTCTTTGGGCCTCCAATGAGCAGTTCTTC. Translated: CASSLWASNEQFF.

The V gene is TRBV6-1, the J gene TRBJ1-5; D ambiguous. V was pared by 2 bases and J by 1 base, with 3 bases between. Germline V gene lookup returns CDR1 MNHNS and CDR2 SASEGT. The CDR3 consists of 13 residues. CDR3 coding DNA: TGTGCCAGCAGTGAAATGAGCAATCAGCCCCAGCATTTT. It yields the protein CASSEMSNQPQHF.

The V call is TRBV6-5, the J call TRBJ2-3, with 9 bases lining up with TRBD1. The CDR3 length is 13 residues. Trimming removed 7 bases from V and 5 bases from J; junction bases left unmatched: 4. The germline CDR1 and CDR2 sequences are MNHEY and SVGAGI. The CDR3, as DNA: TGTGCCAGCACAGGGGACAGGGAAGATACGCAGTATTTT. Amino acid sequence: CASTGDREDTQYF.

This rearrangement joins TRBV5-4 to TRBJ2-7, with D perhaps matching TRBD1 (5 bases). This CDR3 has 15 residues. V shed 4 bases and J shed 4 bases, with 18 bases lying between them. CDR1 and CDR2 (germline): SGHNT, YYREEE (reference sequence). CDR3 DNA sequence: TGTGCCAGCAGCCGAGTCTTCCAGGGAATGTACGAGCAGTACTTC. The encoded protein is CASSRVFQGMYEQYF.

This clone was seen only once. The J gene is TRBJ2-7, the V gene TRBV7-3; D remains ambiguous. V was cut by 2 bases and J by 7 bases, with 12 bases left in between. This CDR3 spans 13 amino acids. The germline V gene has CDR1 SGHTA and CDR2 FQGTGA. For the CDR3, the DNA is TGTGCCAGCAGCTTAGAGCCGGTTGGGGAGCAGTACTTC. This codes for CASSLEPVGEQYF.

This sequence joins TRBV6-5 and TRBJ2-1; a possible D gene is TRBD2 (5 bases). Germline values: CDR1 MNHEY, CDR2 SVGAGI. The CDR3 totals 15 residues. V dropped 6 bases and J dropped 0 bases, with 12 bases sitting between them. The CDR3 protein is CASREYSASYNEQFF. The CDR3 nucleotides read TGTGCCAGCAGAGAGTATAGCGCCTCCTACAATGAGCAGTTCTTC.

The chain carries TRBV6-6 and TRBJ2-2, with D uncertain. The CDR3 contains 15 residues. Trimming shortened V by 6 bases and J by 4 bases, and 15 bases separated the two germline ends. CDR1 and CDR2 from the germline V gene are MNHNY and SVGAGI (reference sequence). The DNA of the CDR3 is TGTGCCAGCAGACAGACGACGGCTCGCACCGGGGAGCTGTTTTTT. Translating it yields CASRQTTARTGELFF.

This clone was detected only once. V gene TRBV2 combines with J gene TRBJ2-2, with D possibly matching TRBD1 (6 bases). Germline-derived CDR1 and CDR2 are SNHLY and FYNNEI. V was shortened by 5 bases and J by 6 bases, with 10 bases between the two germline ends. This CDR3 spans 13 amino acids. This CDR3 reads CASSQDRPGELFF. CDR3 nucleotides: TGTGCCAGCAGTCAAGACAGGCCCGGGGAGCTGTTTTTT.

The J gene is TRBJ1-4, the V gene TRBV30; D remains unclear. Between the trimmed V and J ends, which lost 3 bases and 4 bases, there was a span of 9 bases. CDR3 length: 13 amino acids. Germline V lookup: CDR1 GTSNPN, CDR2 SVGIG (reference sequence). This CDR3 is CAWRPSNNEKLFF. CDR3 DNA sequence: TGTGCCTGGAGGCCCTCTAATAATGAAAAACTGTTTTTT.

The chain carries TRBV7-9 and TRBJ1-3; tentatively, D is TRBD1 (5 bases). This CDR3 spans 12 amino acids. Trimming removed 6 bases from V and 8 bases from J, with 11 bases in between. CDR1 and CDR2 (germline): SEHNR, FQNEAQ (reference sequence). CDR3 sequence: CASSLTVHTIYF. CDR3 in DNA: TGTGCCAGCAGTTTGACAGTCCACACCATATATTTT. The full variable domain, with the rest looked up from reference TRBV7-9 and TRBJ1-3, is DTGVSQNPRHKITKRGQNVTFRCDPISEHNRLYWYRQTLGQGPEFLTYFQNEAQLEKSRLLSDRFSAERPKGSFSTLEIQRTEQGDSAMYLCASSLTVHTIYFGEGSWLTVV.

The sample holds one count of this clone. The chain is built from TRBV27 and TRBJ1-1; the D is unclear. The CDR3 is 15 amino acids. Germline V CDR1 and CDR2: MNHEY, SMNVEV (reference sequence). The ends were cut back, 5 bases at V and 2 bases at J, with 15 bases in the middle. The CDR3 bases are TGTGCCAGCAGTCCCCGGGTCGGTCGAAACACTGAAGCTTTCTTT. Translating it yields CASSPRVGRNTEAFF.